The subject of this entry is one T cell receptor (beta chain). Its target is unknown. The record originates from a study of early T cells in non-severe SARS-CoV-2 infection. At the level of the study: Whole-blood bulk RNA, unsorted, was sequenced, and chains were unpaired.

Attachment of unique molecular identifiers to individual cDNA molecules was performed. TCRdb called the 5' RACE reads again in MiXCR, with one record for every CDR3 protein. The table has roughly 53,000 distinct CDR3 sequences, approximately 9.7% seen once; the top ten hold 20% to 25%. Study outcomes and limitations: Anti-spike CD8 responses were favored in VDJdb matching, and private and CD4 specificities were missed.

The material sequenced was whole blood. The receptor comes from an adult who was a healthcare worker with PCR-confirmed SARS-CoV-2 infection or an uninfected control (not recorded which).

Written as DNA, the CDR3 is TGTGCCAGCAGCGTAGGACCCGAAGAGACCCAGTACTTC. Translating it yields CASSVGPEETQYF. The rearrangement joins TRBV9 to TRBJ2-5; no definite D call. There are 13 residues in the CDR3. The V end was cut by 0 bases, the J end by 3 bases, with 6 bases between. CDR1 is SGDLS and CDR2 is YYNGEE in the germline V gene.